The sequence of this T cell receptor (beta chain) was determined in a study of blood T cell repertoires in COVID-19. Study-wide background: COVID-19 samples from acute and convalescent phases originated in the United States, Italy and Spain. Sources were T cells, B-cell-depleted T cells, or PBMCs; the material itself was cDNA or gDNA.

Produced via immunoSEQ multiplex PCR; TCRdb's table is partial and in-frame only. The sample holds around 300,000 clones, about 93% seen once. Those enrolled in Seattle joined during active infection and were followed longitudinally afterward. This CDR3 region has 19 residues. Germline CDR1 SGDLS, CDR2 YYNGEE. Germline trimming cut 2 bases from V and 1 base from J; bases unmatched to any gene: 14. The sequenced sample consisted of peripheral blood. This receptor was obtained from a woman aged 30 to 39 with COVID-19, enrolled during active disease. V gene TRBV9 combines with J gene TRBJ2-1; 8 nucleotides agree with TRBD1. For the CDR3, the DNA is TGTGCCAGCAGCGTGCCGGGACAGGAGTTTCTCGGGTCCTACAATGAGCAGTTCTTC. Residues: CASSVPGQEFLGSYNEQFF.